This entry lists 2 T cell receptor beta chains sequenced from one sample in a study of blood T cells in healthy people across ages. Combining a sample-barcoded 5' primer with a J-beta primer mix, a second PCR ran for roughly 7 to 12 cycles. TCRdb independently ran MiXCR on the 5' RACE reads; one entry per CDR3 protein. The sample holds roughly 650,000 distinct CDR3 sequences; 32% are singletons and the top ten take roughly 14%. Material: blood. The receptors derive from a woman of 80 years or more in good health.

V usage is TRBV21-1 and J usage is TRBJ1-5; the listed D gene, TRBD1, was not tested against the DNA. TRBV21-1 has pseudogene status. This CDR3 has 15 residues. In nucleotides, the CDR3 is TGTGCCAGCAGCATCACGCTGTCTAGCAATCAGCCCCAGCATTTT. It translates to CASSITLSSNQPQHF.

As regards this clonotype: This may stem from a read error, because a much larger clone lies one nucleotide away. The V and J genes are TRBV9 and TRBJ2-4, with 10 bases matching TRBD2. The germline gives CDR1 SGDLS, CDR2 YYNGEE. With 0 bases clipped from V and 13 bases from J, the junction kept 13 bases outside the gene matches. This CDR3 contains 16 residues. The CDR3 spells CASSVDPAGGRNEQYF. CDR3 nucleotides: TGTGCCAGCAGCGTAGATCCAGCGGGGGGGCGTAATGAGCAGTACTTC.